The present T cell receptor beta chain was sequenced within a study of T cells in tuberculosis. Study-wide background: A South African cohort included IGRA-negative adolescents, latently infected IGRA-positive adolescents and adults with active tuberculosis.

Trimming left V 3 bases short and J 4 bases short, with 6 bases between. Germline CDR1 DFQATT, CDR2 SNEGSKA (reference sequence). This CDR3 contains 11 residues. As to time point: new active TB diagnosis, blood taken before or within 7 days of starting treatment. This clone has only one observation. The antigen remains undetermined. Study results and caveats: Active tuberculosis alpha repertoires lay closer to GMM-specific TCRs than controls'.

This table comes from immunoSEQ multiplex PCR, and its TCRdb copy is limited to in-frame clones, with some not included. The table lists about 40,000 clones, roughly 94% of them singletons. The chain carries TRBV20-1 and TRBJ1-2; no clear D. This specimen was PBMCs, taken at tuberculosis diagnosis. The sequence was obtained from an adult with tuberculosis. CDR3 coding DNA: TGCAGTGCTAGGGAGGGCTATGGCTACACCTTC. It translates to CSAREGYGYTF.